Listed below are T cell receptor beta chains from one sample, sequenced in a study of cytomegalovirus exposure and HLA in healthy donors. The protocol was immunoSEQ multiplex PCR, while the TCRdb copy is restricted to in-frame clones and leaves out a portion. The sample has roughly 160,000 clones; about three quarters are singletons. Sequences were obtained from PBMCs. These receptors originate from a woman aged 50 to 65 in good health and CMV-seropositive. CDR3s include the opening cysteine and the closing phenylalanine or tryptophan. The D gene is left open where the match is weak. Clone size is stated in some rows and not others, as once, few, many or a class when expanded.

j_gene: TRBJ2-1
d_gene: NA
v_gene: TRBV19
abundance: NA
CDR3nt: TGTGCCAGTAGTACCGGTCCTTTGTCCTACAATGAGCAGTTCTTC
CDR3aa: CASSTGPLSYNEQFF

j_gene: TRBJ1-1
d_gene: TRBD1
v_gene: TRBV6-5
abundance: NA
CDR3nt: TGTGCCAGCATTGACAGGGGGACGAACACTGAAGCTTTCTTT
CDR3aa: CASIDRGTNTEAFF

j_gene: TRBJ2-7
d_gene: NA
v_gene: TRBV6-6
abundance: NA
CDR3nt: TGTGCCAGCAGTTACTCCGGGACACACTACGAGCAGTACTTC
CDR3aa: CASSYSGTHYEQYF

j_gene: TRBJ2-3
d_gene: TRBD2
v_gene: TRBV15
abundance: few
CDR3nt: TGTGCCACCAGCACCGGGAGGCGGGGGACCACAGATACGCAGTATTTT
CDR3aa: CATSTGRRGTTDTQYF

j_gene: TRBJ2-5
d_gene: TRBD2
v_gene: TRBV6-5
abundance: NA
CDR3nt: TGTGCCAGCAGTTTAGCTAGCGGGGGGACAGAGACCCAGTACTTC
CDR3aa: CASSLASGGTETQYF

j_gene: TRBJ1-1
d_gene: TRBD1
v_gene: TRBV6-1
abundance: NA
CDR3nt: TGTGCCAGCATCAAACAGGGGCTCGCTGAAGCTTTCTTT
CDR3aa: CASIKQGLAEAFF

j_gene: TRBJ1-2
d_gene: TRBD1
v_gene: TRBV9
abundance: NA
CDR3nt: TGTGCCAGCAGCGAAAATACCAGGGGGCTTGGCTATGGCTACACCTTC
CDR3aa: CASSENTRGLGYGYTF

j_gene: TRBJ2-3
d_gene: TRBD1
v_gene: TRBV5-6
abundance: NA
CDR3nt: TGTGCCAGCAGCTTGGGACAGGGATGGGGAACAGATACGCAGTATTTT
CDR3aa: CASSLGQGWGTDTQYF

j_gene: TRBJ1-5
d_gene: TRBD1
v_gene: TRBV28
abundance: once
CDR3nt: TGTGCCAGTGCCTATGAGGGACAGGGGGCGGAAAATCAGCCCCAGCATTTT
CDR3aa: CASAYEGQGAENQPQHF

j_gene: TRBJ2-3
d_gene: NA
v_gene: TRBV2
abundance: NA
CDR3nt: TGTGCCAGCACCCGGGACTCGGGGGATACGCAGTATTTT
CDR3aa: CASTRDSGDTQYF

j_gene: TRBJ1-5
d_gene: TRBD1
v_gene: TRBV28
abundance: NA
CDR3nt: TGTGCCAGCAGTTCCTCCGGCCAGGACAGGCGAAATCAGCCCCAGCATTTT
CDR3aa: CASSSSGQDRRNQPQHF

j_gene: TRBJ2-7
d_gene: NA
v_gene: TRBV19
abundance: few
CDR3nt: TGTGCCAGTAGTATTGGGCCCCATTCCTACGAGCAGTACTTC
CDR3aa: CASSIGPHSYEQYF

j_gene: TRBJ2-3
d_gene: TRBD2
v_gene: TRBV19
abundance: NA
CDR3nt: TGTGCCAGTAGTATCGGGGGACTAGCGGCTTCCACAGATACGCAGTATTTT
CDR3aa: CASSIGGLAASTDTQYF

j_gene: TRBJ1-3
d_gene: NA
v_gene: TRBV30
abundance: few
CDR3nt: TGTGCCTGGAACAGGGATCCTGGAAACACCATATATTTT
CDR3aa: CAWNRDPGNTIYF

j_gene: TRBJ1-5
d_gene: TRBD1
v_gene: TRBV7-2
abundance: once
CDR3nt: TGTGCCAGCAGCTTAGGGACAGGCCTGGGTAGCAATCAGCCCCAGCATTTT
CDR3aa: CASSLGTGLGSNQPQHF

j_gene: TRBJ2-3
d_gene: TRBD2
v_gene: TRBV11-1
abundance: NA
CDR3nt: TGTGCCAGCAGCGCCGGGACTAGCGGGAGGGATACGCAGTATTTT
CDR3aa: CASSAGTSGRDTQYF

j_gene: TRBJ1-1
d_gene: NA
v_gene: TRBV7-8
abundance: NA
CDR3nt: TGTGCCAGCAGCTTACAAGGGGTACGGAACACTGAAGCTTTCTTT
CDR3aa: CASSLQGVRNTEAFF

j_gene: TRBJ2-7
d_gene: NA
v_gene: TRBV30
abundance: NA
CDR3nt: TGTGCCTGGAGCCTAGTCCGGGGGAAAAGCGACTACGAGCAGTACTTC
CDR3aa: CAWSLVRGKSDYEQYF

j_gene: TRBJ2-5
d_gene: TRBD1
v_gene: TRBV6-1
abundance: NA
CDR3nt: TGTGCCAGCAGTGAACAAAGGACAGGGGGTCAAGAGACCCAGTACTTC
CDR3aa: CASSEQRTGGQETQYF

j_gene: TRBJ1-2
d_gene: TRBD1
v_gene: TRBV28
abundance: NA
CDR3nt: TGTGCCAGCAGCGCCACGTTAGGACAGGGGCCCAACTATGGCTACACCTTC
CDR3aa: CASSATLGQGPNYGYTF

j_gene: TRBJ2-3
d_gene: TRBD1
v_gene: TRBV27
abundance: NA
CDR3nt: TGTGCCAGCAGTTTGGAGACAGGGTCTGGTACGCAGTATTTT
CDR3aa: CASSLETGSGTQYF

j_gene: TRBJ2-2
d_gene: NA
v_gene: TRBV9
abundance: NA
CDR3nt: TGTGCCAGCAGCGTAGGGACAGTGAACACCGGGGAGCTGTTTTTT
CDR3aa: CASSVGTVNTGELFF

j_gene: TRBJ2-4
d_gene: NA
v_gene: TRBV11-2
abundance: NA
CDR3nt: TGTGCCAGCAGTGTAGAGGCTGGAGCCAAAAACATTCAGTACTTC
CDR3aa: CASSVEAGAKNIQYF

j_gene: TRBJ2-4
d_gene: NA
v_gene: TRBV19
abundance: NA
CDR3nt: TGTGCCAGTAAACCCACTAGCCCCCAGGGAAACATTCAGTACTTC
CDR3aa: CASKPTSPQGNIQYF

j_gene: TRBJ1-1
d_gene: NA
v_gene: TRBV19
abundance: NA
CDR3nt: TGTGCCAGTACCATGGGGCAGGGAGGGGGTGAAGCTTTCTTT
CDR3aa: CASTMGQGGGEAFF

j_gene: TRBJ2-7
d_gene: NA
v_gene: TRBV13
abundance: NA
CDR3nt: TGTGCCAGCAGCTTAACGGCCCTTACAGGGAGTGGAGGCTACGAGCAGTACTTC
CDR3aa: CASSLTALTGSGGYEQYF

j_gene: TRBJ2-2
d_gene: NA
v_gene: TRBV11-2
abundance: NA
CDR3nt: TGTGCCAGCACCTGGGACACTCGGAACACCGGGGAGCTGTTTTTT
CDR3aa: CASTWDTRNTGELFF

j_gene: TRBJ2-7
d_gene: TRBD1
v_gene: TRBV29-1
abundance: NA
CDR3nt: TGCAGCGTTGAGGGACAGGGCCACGAGCAGTACTTC
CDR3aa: CSVEGQGHEQYF

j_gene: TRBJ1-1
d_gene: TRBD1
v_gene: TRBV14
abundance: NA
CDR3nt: TGTGCCAGCAGCCGTATGACAGGGGGGGAAGCTTTCTTT
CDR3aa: CASSRMTGGEAFF

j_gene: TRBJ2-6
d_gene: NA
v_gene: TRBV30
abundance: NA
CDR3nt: TGTGCCTGGAGTTTGGCAGGGTTATACTCTGGGGCCAACGGCCTGACTTTC
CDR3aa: CAWSLAGLYSGANGLTF

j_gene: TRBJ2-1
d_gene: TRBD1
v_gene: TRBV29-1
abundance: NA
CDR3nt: TGCAGCACCGAGGGGGGACAGGGGGCGACTGAGCAGTTCTTC
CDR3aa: CSTEGGQGATEQFF

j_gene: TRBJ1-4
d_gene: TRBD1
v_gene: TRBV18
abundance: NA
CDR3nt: TGTGCCAGCTCATCCGGGACAGGGGGAGAAAAACTGTTTTTT
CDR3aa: CASSSGTGGEKLFF

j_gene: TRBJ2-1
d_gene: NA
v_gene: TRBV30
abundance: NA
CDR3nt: TGTGCCTGGAGTGTGTTCCCCTCAGGGAGCGGCCGGGGGAATGAGCAGTTCTTC
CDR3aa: CAWSVFPSGSGRGNEQFF

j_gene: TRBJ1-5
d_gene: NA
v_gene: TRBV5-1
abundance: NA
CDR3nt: TGCGCCAGCAGCTTGGGAGTGGGAGTTAATCAGCCCCAGCATTTT
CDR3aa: CASSLGVGVNQPQHF

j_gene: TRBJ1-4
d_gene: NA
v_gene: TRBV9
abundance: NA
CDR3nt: TGTGCCAGCAGCTTTAACAGGGATACTAATGAAAAACTGTTTTTT
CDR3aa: CASSFNRDTNEKLFF

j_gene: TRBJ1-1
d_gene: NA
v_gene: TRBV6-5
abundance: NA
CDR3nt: TGTGCCAGCAGTTATGCGGGGAAGGCTGAAGCTTTCTTT
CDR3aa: CASSYAGKAEAFF

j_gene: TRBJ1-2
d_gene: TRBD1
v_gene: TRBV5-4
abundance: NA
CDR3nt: TGTGCCAGCAGCTACGGACAGGCAAACTATGGCTACACCTTC
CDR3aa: CASSYGQANYGYTF

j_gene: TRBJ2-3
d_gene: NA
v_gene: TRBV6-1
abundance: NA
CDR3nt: TGTGCCAGCAGCCGAGTCGGGACAGATACGCAGTATTTT
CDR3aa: CASSRVGTDTQYF

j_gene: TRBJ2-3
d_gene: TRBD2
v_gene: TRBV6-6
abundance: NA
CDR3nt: TGTGCCAGCAGTTACAGGGCGGGGGACCCCACAGATACGCAGTATTTT
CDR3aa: CASSYRAGDPTDTQYF

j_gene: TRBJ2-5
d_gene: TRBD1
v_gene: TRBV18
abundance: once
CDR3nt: TGTGCCAGCTCACCGACAGGGGGCCAAGAGACCCAGTACTTC
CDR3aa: CASSPTGGQETQYF

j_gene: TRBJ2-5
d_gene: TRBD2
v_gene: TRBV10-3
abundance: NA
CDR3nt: TGTGCCATCAGTGAGTCGGGACTAGCGGGAGGGAGCGAGACCCAGTACTTC
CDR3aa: CAISESGLAGGSETQYF

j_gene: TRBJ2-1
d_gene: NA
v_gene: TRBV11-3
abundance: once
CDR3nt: TGTGCCAGCAGCCCACTACCGAGCTCCTACAATGAGCAGTTCTTC
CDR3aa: CASSPLPSSYNEQFF

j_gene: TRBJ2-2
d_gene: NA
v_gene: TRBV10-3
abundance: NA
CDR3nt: TGTGCCATCAGTGAGCTGGCAGGGCAAGACACCGGGGAGCTGTTTTTT
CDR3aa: CAISELAGQDTGELFF

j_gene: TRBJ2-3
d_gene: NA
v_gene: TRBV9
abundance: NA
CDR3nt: TGTGCCAGCAGCGTAGGGCTAGCGAGCACAGATACGCAGTATTTT
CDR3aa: CASSVGLASTDTQYF

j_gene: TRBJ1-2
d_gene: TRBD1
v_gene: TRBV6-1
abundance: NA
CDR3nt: TGTGCCAGCAGTGAGACAGGGGTTCATGGCTACACCTTC
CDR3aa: CASSETGVHGYTF

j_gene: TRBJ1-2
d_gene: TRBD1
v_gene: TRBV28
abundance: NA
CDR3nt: TGTGCCAGTCGGCAGGGGGGAAGATATGGCTACACCTTC
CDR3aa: CASRQGGRYGYTF

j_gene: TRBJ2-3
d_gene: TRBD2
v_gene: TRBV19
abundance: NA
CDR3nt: TGTGCCAGTAGACAAGGACTAGCGGGAGTCGGTTCCACAGATACGCAGTATTTT
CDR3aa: CASRQGLAGVGSTDTQYF

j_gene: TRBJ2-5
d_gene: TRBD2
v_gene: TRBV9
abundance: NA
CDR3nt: TGTGCCAGCAGCCCCATCCTTGGGGGGGGAGGAGAGACCCAGTACTTC
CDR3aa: CASSPILGGGGETQYF

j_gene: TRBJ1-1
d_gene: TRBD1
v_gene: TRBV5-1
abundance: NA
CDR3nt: TGCGCCAGCAGCTTTACGGGACAGGGGGGGACTGAAGCCTTCTTT
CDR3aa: CASSFTGQGGTEAFF

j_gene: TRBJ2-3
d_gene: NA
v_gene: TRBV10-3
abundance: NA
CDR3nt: TGTGCCATCAGCCCCAGCGGGAGCACAGATACGCAGTATTTT
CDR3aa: CAISPSGSTDTQYF